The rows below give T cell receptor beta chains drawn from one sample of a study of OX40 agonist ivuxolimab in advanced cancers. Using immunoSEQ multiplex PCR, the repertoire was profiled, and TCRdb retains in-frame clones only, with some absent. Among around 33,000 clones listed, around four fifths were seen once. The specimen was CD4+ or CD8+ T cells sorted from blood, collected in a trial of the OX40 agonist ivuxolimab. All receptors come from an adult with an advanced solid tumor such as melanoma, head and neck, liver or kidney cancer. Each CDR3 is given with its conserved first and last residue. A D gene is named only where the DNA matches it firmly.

CDR3aa: CSVDWTDRDWYEQFF
CDR3nt: TGCAGCGTGGACTGGACAGACAGGGATTGGTATGAGCAGTTCTTC
d_gene: TRBD1
v_gene: TRBV29-1
j_gene: TRBJ2-1

CDR3aa: CASSQEPRGPESGSSYEQYF
CDR3nt: TGCGCCAGCAGCCAAGAGCCCCGGGGGCCGGAAAGCGGGAGTTCCTACGAGCAGTACTTC
d_gene: TRBD2
v_gene: TRBV4-3
j_gene: TRBJ2-7

CDR3aa: CASSLGDRVFNEQFF
CDR3nt: TGTGCCAGCAGCTTAGGGGACAGGGTTTTCAATGAGCAGTTCTTC
d_gene: TRBD1
v_gene: TRBV7-6
j_gene: TRBJ2-1

CDR3aa: CASSRWTGTEAFF
CDR3nt: TGTGCCAGCAGCAGATGGACGGGCACTGAAGCTTTCTTT
d_gene: .
v_gene: TRBV9
j_gene: TRBJ1-1

CDR3aa: CASSFRNTEAFF
CDR3nt: TGTGCCAGCAGTTTCCGGAACACTGAAGCTTTCTTT
d_gene: .
v_gene: TRBV28
j_gene: TRBJ1-1

CDR3aa: CASSSEDRGGHF
CDR3nt: TGTGCCAGCAGCTCCGAGGACAGGGGTGGGCATTTT
d_gene: TRBD1
v_gene: TRBV28
j_gene: TRBJ1-5

CDR3aa: CASSQVRTTYNEQFF
CDR3nt: TGCGCCAGCAGCCAAGTTCGGACTACCTACAATGAGCAGTTCTTC
d_gene: .
v_gene: TRBV4-1
j_gene: TRBJ2-1

CDR3aa: CASSSGQGANTGELFF
CDR3nt: TGCGCCAGCAGCTCGGGACAGGGGGCGAACACCGGGGAGCTGTTTTTT
d_gene: TRBD1
v_gene: TRBV5-1
j_gene: TRBJ2-2

CDR3aa: CASSLGFGGQRYSPLHF
CDR3nt: TGTGCCAGCAGCTTAGGGTTCGGAGGACAGAGATATTCACCCCTCCACTTT
d_gene: .
v_gene: TRBV11-2
j_gene: TRBJ1-6

CDR3aa: CASSPTGPSYNEQFF
CDR3nt: TGCGCCAGCAGTCCCACAGGACCCTCCTACAATGAGCAGTTCTTC
d_gene: .
v_gene: TRBV5-1
j_gene: TRBJ2-1

CDR3aa: CASSHQQGTEQYF
CDR3nt: TGCGCCAGCAGCCATCAACAGGGAACCGAGCAGTACTTC
d_gene: .
v_gene: TRBV4-1
j_gene: TRBJ2-7

CDR3aa: CASSQDWTENSPLHF
CDR3nt: TGCGCCAGCAGCCAAGATTGGACAGAAAATTCACCCCTCCACTTT
d_gene: .
v_gene: TRBV4-3
j_gene: TRBJ1-6

CDR3aa: CATSRDWSGVRGKETQYF
CDR3nt: TGTGCCACCAGCAGAGATTGGAGCGGGGTTCGGGGGAAAGAGACCCAGTACTTC
d_gene: TRBD2
v_gene: TRBV15
j_gene: TRBJ2-5

CDR3aa: CASSFRTPFVWSKNIQYF
CDR3nt: TGTGCCAGCAGTTTCAGGACTCCGTTTGTTTGGTCCAAAAACATTCAGTACTTC
d_gene: .
v_gene: TRBV28
j_gene: TRBJ2-4

CDR3aa: CASRLDRGLSYEQYF
CDR3nt: TGCGCCAGCAGGCTCGACAGGGGGCTATCCTACGAGCAGTACTTC
d_gene: TRBD1
v_gene: TRBV5-1
j_gene: TRBJ2-7

CDR3aa: CSVELGNTIYF
CDR3nt: TGCAGCGTTGAATTGGGAAACACCATATATTTT
d_gene: .
v_gene: TRBV29-1
j_gene: TRBJ1-3

CDR3aa: CASSLDEGTSYNEQFF
CDR3nt: TGTGCCAGCAGCTTGGACGAGGGTACCTCCTACAATGAGCAGTTCTTC
d_gene: .
v_gene: TRBV5-4
j_gene: TRBJ2-1

CDR3aa: CASSAVSGTEAFF
CDR3nt: TGTGCCAGTAGTGCCGTGTCTGGAACTGAAGCTTTCTTT
d_gene: .
v_gene: TRBV19
j_gene: TRBJ1-1

CDR3aa: CASSQVPGGNYGYTF
CDR3nt: TGCGCCAGCAGCCAAGTTCCCGGGGGGAACTATGGCTACACCTTC
d_gene: .
v_gene: TRBV4-1
j_gene: TRBJ1-2

CDR3aa: CASSVDEGFGYEQYF
CDR3nt: TGTGCCAGCAGCGTTGATGAGGGGTTTGGCTACGAGCAGTACTTC
d_gene: .
v_gene: TRBV9
j_gene: TRBJ2-7

CDR3aa: CASSYRVAGYGEQYF
CDR3nt: TGTGCCAGCAGTTACCGAGTAGCGGGATACGGCGAGCAGTACTTC
d_gene: TRBD2
v_gene: TRBV6-6
j_gene: TRBJ2-7